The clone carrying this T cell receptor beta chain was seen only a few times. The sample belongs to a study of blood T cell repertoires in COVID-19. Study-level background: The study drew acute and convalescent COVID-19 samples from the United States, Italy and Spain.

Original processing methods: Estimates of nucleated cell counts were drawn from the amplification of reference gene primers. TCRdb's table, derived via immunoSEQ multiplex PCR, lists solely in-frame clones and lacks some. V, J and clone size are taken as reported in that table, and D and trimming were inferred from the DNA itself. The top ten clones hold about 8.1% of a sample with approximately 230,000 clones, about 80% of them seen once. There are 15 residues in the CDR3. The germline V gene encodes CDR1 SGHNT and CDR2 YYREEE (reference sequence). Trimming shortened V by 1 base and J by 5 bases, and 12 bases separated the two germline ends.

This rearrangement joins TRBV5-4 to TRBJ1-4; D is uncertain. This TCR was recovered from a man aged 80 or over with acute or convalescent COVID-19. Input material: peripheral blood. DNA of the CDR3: TGTGCCAGCAGCTTGTCCGGCGGCCTGAATGAAAAACTGTTTTTT. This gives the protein CASSLSGGLNEKLFF.